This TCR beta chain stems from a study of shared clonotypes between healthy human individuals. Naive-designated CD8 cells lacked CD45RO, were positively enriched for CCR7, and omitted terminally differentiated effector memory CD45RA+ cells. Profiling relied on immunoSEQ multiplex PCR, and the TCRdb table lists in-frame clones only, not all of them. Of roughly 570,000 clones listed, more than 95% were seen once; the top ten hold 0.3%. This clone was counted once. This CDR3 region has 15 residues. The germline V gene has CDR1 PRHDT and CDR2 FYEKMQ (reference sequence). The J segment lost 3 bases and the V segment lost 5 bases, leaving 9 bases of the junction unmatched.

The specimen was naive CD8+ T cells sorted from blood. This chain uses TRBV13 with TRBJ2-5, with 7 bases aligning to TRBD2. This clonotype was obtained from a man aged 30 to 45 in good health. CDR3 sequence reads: CASSPAGDGKETQYF. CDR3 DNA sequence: TGTGCCAGCAGCCCCGCGGGAGATGGAAAAGAGACCCAGTACTTC.